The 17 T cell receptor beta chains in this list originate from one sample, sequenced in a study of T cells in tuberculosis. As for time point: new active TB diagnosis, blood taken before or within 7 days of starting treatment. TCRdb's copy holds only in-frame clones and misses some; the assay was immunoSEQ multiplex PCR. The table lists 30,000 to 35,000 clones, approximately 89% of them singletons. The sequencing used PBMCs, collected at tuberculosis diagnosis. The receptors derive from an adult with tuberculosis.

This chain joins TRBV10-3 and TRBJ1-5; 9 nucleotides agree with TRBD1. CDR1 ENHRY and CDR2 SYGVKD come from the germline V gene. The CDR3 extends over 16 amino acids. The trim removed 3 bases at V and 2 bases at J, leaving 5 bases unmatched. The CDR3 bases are TGTGCCATCAGTGAAACAGGGGGCCGCGGCAATCAGCCCCAGCATTTT. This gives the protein CAISETGGRGNQPQHF.

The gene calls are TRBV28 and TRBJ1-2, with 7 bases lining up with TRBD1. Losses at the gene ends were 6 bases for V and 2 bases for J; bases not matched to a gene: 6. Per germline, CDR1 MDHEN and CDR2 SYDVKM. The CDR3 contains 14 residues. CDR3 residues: CASSTRQGNYGYTF. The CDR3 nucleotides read TGTGCCAGCAGCACGCGACAGGGCAACTATGGCTACACCTTC.

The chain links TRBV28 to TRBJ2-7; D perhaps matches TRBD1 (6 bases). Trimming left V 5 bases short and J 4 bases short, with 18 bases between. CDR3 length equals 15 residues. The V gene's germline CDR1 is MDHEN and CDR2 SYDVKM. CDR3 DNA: TGTGCCAGCAGTCCCGGGGACACTGGTAGGTACGAGCAGTACGTC. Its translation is CASSPGDTGRYEQYV.

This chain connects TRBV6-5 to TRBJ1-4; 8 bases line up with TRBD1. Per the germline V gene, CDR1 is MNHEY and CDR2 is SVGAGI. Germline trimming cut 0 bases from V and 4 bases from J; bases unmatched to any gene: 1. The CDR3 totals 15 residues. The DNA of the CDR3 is TGTGCCAGCAGTTACTCACAGGGGGTTAATGAAAAACTGTTTTTT. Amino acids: CASSYSQGVNEKLFF.

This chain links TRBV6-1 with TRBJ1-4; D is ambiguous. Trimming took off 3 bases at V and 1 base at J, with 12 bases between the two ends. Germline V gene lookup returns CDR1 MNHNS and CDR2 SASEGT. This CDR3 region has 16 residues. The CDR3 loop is CASSDVGSGTNEKLFF. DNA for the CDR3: TGTGCCAGCAGTGATGTAGGGAGTGGAACTAATGAAAAACTGTTTTTT.

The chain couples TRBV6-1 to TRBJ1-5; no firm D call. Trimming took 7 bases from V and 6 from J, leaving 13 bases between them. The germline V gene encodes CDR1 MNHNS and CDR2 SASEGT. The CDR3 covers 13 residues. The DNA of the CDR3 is TGTGCCAGCATGAGTACCGTCTTTCAGCCCCAGCATTTT. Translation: CASMSTVFQPQHF.

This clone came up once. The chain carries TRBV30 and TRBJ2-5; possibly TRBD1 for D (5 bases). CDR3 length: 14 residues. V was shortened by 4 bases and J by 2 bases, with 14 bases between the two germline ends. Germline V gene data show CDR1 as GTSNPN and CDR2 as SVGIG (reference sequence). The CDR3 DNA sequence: TGTGCCTGGAATCGCCAGGACATACAAGAGACCCAGTACTTC. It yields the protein CAWNRQDIQETQYF.

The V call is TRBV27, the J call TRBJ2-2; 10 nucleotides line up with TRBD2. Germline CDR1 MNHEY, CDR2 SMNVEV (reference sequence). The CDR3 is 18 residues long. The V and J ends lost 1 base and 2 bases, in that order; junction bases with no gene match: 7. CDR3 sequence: CASSLFSLAGANTGELFF. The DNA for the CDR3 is TGTGCCAGCAGTTTATTTAGTCTAGCGGGGGCCAACACCGGGGAGCTGTTTTTT.

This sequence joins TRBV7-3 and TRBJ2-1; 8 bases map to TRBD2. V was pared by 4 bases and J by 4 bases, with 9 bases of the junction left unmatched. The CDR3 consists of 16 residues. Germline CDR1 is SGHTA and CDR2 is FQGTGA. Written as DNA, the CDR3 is TGTGCCAGCAGCTCAGAAGCGGGGGCCCCGTACAATGAGCAGTTCTTC. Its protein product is CASSSEAGAPYNEQFF. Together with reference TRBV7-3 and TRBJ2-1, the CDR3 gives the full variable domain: GAGVSQTPSNKVTEKGKYVELRCDPISGHTALYWYRQSLGQGPEFLIYFQGTGAADDSGLPNDRFFAVRPEGSVSTLKIQRTERGDSAVYLCASSSEAGAPYNEQFFGPGTRLTVL.

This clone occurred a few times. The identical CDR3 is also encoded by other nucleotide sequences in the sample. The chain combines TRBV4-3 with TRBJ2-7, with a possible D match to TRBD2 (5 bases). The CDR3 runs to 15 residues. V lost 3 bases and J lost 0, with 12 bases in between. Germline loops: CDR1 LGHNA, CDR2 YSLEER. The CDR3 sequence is CASSQVADYSYEQYF. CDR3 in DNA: TGCGCCAGCAGCCAGGTCGCAGACTACTCCTACGAGCAGTACTTC.

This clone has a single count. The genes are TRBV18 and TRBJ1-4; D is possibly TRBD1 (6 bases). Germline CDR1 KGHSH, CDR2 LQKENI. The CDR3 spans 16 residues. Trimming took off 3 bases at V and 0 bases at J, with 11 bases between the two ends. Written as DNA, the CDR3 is TGTGCCAGCTCACCGCAGGGGTATCCAACTAATGAAAAACTGTTTTTT. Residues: CASSPQGYPTNEKLFF.

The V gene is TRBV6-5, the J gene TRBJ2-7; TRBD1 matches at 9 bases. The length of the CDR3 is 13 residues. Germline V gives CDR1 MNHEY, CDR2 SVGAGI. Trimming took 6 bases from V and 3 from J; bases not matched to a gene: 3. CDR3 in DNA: TGTGCCAGCAGCACGGACAGGGGCTACGAGCAGTACTTC. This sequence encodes CASSTDRGYEQYF.

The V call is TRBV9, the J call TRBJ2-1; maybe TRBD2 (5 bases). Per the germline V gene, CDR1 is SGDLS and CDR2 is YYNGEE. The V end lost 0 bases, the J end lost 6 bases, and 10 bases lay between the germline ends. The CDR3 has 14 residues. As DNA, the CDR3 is TGTGCCAGCAGCGTAGGGCGGGCTGGCAATGAGCAGTTCTTC. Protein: CASSVGRAGNEQFF.

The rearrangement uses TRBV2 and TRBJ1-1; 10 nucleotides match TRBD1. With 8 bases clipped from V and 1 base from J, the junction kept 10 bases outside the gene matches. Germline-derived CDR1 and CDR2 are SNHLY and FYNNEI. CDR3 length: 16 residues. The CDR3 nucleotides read TGTGCCAGCGGGGACAGGGGCAGATCGGCGAACACTGAAGCTTTCTTT. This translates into CASGDRGRSANTEAFF.

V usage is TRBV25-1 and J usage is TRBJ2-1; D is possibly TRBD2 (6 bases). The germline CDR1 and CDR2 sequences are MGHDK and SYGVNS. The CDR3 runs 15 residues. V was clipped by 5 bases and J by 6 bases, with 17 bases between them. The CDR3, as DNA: TGTGCCAGCAGTTTCCGGGGGTGGCGGGGCAATGAGCAGTTCTTC. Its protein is CASSFRGWRGNEQFF.

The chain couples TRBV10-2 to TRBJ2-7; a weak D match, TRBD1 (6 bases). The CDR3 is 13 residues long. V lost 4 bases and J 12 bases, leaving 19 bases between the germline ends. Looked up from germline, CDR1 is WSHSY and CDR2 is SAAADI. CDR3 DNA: TGCGCCAGCAGTGTGAGCAGGGGCGCTTCACCGTACGTC. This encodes CASSVSRGASPYV.

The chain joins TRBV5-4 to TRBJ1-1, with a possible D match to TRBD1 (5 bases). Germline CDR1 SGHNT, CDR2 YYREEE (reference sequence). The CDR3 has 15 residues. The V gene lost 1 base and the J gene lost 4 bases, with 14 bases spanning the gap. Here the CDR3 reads CASSLQAGLGTEAFF. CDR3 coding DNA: TGTGCCAGCAGCTTGCAGGCAGGGCTGGGCACTGAAGCTTTCTTT.